The T cell receptor (beta chain) described here comes from a study of Ad26.COV2.S vaccination and SARS-CoV-2 variants. Data came from immunoSEQ multiplex PCR; TCRdb stores just in-frame clones and leaves some out. The repertoire consists of about 680,000 clones, with around 92% occurring once and the leading ten covering 1.5%. Looked up from germline, CDR1 is LNHDA and CDR2 is SQIVND (reference sequence). This CDR3 region has 15 residues. The ends were cut back, 0 bases at V and 3 bases at J, with 12 bases in the middle. Treatment indicated: roughly 20 received Ad26.COV2.S at low or high dose, single or two shots; 5 received placebo; per-sample allocation not given. The samples date from day 63 after the first vaccine or placebo injection.

The J gene is TRBJ2-7, the V gene TRBV19; D uncertain. This TCR was recovered from a person aged 18-65 years who received the Ad26.COV2.S COVID-19 vaccine or a placebo. Sequences were derived from peripheral blood, sampled in a trial of Ad26.COV2.S vaccine versus placebo. This CDR3 reads CASSIDERFGYEQYF. The CDR3 DNA sequence: TGTGCCAGTAGTATAGATGAGCGTTTCGGCTACGAGCAGTACTTC.